Below are 18 T cell receptor beta chains sequenced from a single sample in a study of blood T cell repertoires in COVID-19. Clones were read by immunoSEQ multiplex PCR, and TCRdb kept only the in-frame ones, dropping some. This table holds a few hundred thousand clones, about nine tenths found once. Material for sequencing was peripheral blood. These receptors were collected from a man aged 18 to 30 with active or convalescent COVID-19.

The chain links TRBV2 to TRBJ1-4, with 10 bases identical to TRBD1. The CDR3 spans 16 residues. V dropped 5 bases and J dropped 0; count of bases not matched to a gene: 3. The V gene's germline CDR1 is SNHLY and CDR2 FYNNEI. CDR3 DNA: TGTGCCAGCAGTTGGGACAGGGGATCAACTAATGAAAAACTGTTTTTT. Protein sequence: CASSWDRGSTNEKLFF.

The V call is TRBV10-3, the J call TRBJ2-7; TRBD1 agrees at 10 bases. This CDR3 has 15 amino acids. The junction had 9 bases not matched to a gene; V was cut back by 8 bases and J by 2 bases. Per germline, CDR1 ENHRY and CDR2 SYGVKD. In DNA, the CDR3 is TGTGCCATCTCAACCCGGGACAGGGGTACCTACGAGCAGTACTTC. Protein sequence: CAISTRDRGTYEQYF.

This clone was detected once. This rearrangement joins TRBV5-4 to TRBJ1-2, with D unclear. Deletions cut 3 bases from V and 3 bases from J, with 9 bases between. The germline V gene encodes CDR1 SGHNT and CDR2 YYREEE (reference sequence). The CDR3 is 13 amino acids. CDR3 coding DNA: TGTGCCAGCAGCTCTGTTTTCGACTATGGCTACACCTTC. Translation: CASSSVFDYGYTF.

The gene calls are TRBV25-1 and TRBJ1-5; 7 bases match TRBD1. Germline lookup yields CDR1 MGHDK and CDR2 SYGVNS. The ends lost 4 bases at V and 5 bases at J; junction bases unmatched: 8. The CDR3 has 15 amino acids. Here the CDR3 reads CASSGSRGMDQPQHF. The CDR3 nucleotides are TGTGCCAGCAGTGGGAGCAGGGGGATGGATCAGCCCCAGCATTTT.

The chain recombines TRBV5-1 with TRBJ1-2; D call uncertain. Germline CDR1 reads SGHRS; CDR2 reads YFSETQ. The length of the CDR3 is 15 residues. V shed 4 bases and J shed 2 bases, with 15 bases lying between them. This chain's CDR3 is CASSPELRLNYGYTF. The CDR3 region has the DNA TGCGCCAGCAGCCCGGAACTACGACTGAACTATGGCTACACCTTC.

This clone was detected only once. The CDR3 nucleotides are TGTGCCAGCAGCTTAGCGACAAACTATGGCTACACCTTC. It is translated as CASSLATNYGYTF. The chain carries TRBV7-2 and TRBJ1-2; D remains unclear. With 0 bases removed from V and 2 bases from J, the gap between germline ends came to 4 bases. Germline lookup yields CDR1 SGHTA and CDR2 FQGNSA. The CDR3 loop spans 13 amino acids.

The chain is built from TRBV4-1 and TRBJ2-4; D remains unclear. Germline V gene sequence: CDR1 MGHRA, CDR2 YSYEKL. The CDR3 has 14 amino acids. V dropped 0 bases and J dropped 3 bases, with 6 bases sitting between them. For the CDR3, the DNA is TGCGCCAGCAGCCAAGATTTCGGCAAAAACATTCAGTACTTC. This encodes CASSQDFGKNIQYF.

This chain links TRBV7-9 with TRBJ2-1, with D possibly TRBD2 on 5 matching bases. This CDR3 spans 14 amino acids. V lost 4 bases and J 7 bases, leaving 14 bases between the germline ends. Per germline, CDR1 SEHNR and CDR2 FQNEAQ (reference sequence). The CDR3 DNA reads TGTGCCAGCAGCTGGGCTAGCTCCCCGAATGAGCAGTTCTTC. Residues: CASSWASSPNEQFF.

This sequence joins TRBV7-3 and TRBJ1-2, with D possibly matching TRBD1 (6 bases). The CDR3 is made up of 16 amino acids. Germline assignment: CDR1 SGHTA and CDR2 FQGTGA. The ends were cut back, 5 bases at V and 5 bases at J, with 21 bases in the middle. CDR3 region: CASSPSGWGRFYGYTF. CDR3 nucleotide sequence: TGTGCCAGCAGCCCGTCGGGGTGGGGGCGTTTTTATGGCTACACCTTC.

The chain uses TRBV5-4 and TRBJ2-1, with 10 bases matching TRBD1. There are 16 residues in the CDR3. The ends lost 4 bases at V and 6 bases at J; junction bases unmatched: 10. The germline gives CDR1 SGHNT, CDR2 YYREEE (reference sequence). The CDR3 is CASSDPGTGVGNEQFF. CDR3 bases: TGTGCCAGCAGCGATCCCGGGACAGGGGTCGGCAATGAGCAGTTCTTC.

This chain connects TRBV6-1 to TRBJ2-3; D gene uncertain. Trimming removed 0 bases at V and 6 bases at J, with 7 bases between. The CDR3 sequence is 13 residues long. CDR1 is MNHNS and CDR2 is SASEGT in the germline V gene. The CDR3 sequence is CASSEAPGDTQYF. The CDR3 bases are TGTGCCAGCAGTGAAGCCCCCGGGGATACGCAGTATTTT.

The chain is built from TRBV6-6 and TRBJ1-3; 8 bases agree with TRBD1. The CDR3 length is 14 residues. CDR1 and CDR2 (germline): MNHNY, SVGAGI (reference sequence). The junction had 9 bases not matched to a gene; V was cut back by 10 bases and J by 4 bases. The CDR3 nucleotides are TGTGCCACCTCAGGGACAGGCCTAGGAAACACCATATATTTT. It is translated as CATSGTGLGNTIYF.

CDR3 bases: TGCGCCAGCTCCCCCGCAGGGGGCCACTATGGCTACACCTTC. This codes for CASSPAGGHYGYTF. This chain uses TRBV4-3 with TRBJ1-2, with 8 bases matching TRBD1. The CDR3 loop spans 14 amino acids. CDR1 is LGHNA, CDR2 YSLEER, per germline. V was clipped by 8 bases and J by 3 bases; unmatched bases: 8.

The gene calls are TRBV14 and TRBJ2-4, with D possibly TRBD1 on 6 matching bases. Germline CDR1 and CDR2: SGHDN and FVKESK. This CDR3 is 12 amino acids long. Between the trimmed V and J ends, which lost 1 base and 9 bases, there was a span of 7 bases. The CDR3 sequence is CASSQGTAIQYF. In nucleotides, the CDR3 is TGTGCCAGCAGCCAAGGGACAGCCATTCAGTACTTC.

The CDR3 DNA sequence: TGTGCCAGTAGTATCAGGGGACTAGCGGGAGGGAATGAGCAGTTCTTC. This translates into CASSIRGLAGGNEQFF. The J gene is TRBJ2-1, the V gene TRBV19; 16 nucleotides agree with TRBD2. Per germline, CDR1 LNHDA and CDR2 SQIVND (reference sequence). CDR3 size: 16 residues. J was trimmed by 7 bases and V by 3 bases; bases with no gene match: 3.

The chain has TRBV29-1 and TRBJ2-1, with TRBD2 matching over 8 bases. CDR3 size: 14 residues. In germline, CDR1 is SQVTM, CDR2 ANQGSEA. V lost 5 bases, J lost 7 bases, and 10 bases stayed unmatched. The CDR3 DNA reads as TGCAGCGTTTGGCGGGAGGCCTCTCGGAATGAGCAGTTCTTC. Protein sequence: CSVWREASRNEQFF.

This rearrangement joins TRBV2 to TRBJ1-2; the match to TRBD1 covers 11 bases. The CDR3 is 14 residues long. Germline loops: CDR1 SNHLY, CDR2 FYNNEI. Germline trimming cut 3 bases from V and 8 bases from J; bases unmatched to any gene: 5. The CDR3 here is CASSDWTGGYGYTF. Here the CDR3 DNA reads TGTGCCAGCAGTGACTGGACAGGGGGCTACGGCTACACCTTC.

This clone was counted between two and nine times. The chain has TRBV7-9 and TRBJ2-5, with D possibly being TRBD2 (5 bases). V was pared by 0 bases and J by 5 bases, with 10 bases between. CDR3 length: 14 residues. Germline loops: CDR1 SEHNR, CDR2 FQNEAQ (reference sequence). The CDR3 sequence: CASSLAGNGETQYF. CDR3 DNA: TGTGCCAGCAGCTTAGCCGGGAATGGGGAGACCCAGTACTTC. The full variable domain, with the rest looked up from reference TRBV7-9 and TRBJ2-5, is DTGVSQNPRHKITKRGQNVTFRCDPISEHNRLYWYRQTLGQGPEFLTYFQNEAQLEKSRLLSDRFSAERPKGSFSTLEIQRTEQGDSAMYLCASSLAGNGETQYFGPGTRLLVL.